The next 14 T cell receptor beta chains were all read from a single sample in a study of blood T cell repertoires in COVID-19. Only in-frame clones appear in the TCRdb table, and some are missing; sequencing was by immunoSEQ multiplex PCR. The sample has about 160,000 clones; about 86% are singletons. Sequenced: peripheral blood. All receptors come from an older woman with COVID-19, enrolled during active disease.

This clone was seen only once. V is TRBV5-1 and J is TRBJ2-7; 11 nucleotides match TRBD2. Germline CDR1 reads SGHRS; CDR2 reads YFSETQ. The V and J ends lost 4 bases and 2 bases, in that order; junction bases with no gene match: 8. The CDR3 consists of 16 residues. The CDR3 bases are TGCGCCAGCAGCCCCTCGACTAGCGGGGACCCCTACGAGCAGTACTTC. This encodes CASSPSTSGDPYEQYF. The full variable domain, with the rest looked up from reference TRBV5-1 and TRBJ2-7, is KAGVTQTPRYLIKTRGQQVTLSCSPISGHRSVSWYQQTPGQGLQFLFEYFSETQRNKGNFPGRFSGRQFSNSRSEMNVSTLELGDSALYLCASSPSTSGDPYEQYFGPGTRLTVT.

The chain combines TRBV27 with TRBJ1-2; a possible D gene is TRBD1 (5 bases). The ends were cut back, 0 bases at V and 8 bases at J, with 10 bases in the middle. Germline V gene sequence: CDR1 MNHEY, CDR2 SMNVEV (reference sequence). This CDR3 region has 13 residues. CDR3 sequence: CASSLSGAPGYTF. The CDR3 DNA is TGTGCCAGCAGTTTATCAGGGGCCCCCGGCTACACCTTC.

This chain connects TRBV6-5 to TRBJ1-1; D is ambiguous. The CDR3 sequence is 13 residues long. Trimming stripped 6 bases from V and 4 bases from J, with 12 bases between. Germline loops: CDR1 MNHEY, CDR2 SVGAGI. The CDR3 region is CASSRTEITEAFF. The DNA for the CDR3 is TGTGCCAGCAGCCGGACTGAGATCACTGAAGCTTTCTTT.

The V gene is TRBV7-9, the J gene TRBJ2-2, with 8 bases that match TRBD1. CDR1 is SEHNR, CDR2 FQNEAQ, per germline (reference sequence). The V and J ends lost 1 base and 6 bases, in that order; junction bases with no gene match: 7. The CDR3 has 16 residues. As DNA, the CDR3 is TGTGCCAGCAGCTTAGATGGACAGGGATTCGCCGGGGAGCTGTTTTTT. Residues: CASSLDGQGFAGELFF. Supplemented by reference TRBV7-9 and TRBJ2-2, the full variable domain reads DTGVSQNPRHKITKRGQNVTFRCDPISEHNRLYWYRQTLGQGPEFLTYFQNEAQLEKSRLLSDRFSAERPKGSFSTLEIQRTEQGDSAMYLCASSLDGQGFAGELFFGEGSRLTVL.

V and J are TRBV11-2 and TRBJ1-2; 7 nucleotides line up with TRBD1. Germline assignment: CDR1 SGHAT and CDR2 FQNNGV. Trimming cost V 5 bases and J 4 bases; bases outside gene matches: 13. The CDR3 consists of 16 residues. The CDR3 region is CASSARTGDRLYGYTF. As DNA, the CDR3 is TGTGCCAGCAGCGCCCGCACAGGGGACCGCCTCTATGGCTACACCTTC.

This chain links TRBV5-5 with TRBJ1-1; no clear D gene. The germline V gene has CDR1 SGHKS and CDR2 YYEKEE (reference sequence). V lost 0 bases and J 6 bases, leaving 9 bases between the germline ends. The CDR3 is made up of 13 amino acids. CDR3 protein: CASSLVTAAEAFF. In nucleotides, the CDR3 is TGTGCCAGCAGCTTGGTCACAGCGGCTGAAGCTTTCTTT.

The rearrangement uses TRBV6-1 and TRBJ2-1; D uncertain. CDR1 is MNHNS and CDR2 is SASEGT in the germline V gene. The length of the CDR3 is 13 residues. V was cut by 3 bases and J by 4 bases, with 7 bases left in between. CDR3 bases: TGTGCCAGCAGTGATAGGAGATACAATGAGCAGTTCTTC. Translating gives CASSDRRYNEQFF.

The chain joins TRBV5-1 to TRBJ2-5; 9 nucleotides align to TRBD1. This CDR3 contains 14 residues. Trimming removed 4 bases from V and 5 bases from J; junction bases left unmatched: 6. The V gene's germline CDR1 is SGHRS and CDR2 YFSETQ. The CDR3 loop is CASSQQGAGETQYF. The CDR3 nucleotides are TGCGCCAGCAGCCAACAGGGGGCCGGGGAGACCCAGTACTTC. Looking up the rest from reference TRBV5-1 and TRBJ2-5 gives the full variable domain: KAGVTQTPRYLIKTRGQQVTLSCSPISGHRSVSWYQQTPGQGLQFLFEYFSETQRNKGNFPGRFSGRQFSNSRSEMNVSTLELGDSALYLCASSQQGAGETQYFGPGTRLLVL.

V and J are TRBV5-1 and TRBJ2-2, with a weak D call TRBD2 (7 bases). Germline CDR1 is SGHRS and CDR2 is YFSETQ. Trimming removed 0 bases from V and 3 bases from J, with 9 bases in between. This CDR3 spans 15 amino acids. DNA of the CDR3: TGCGCCAGCAGCTTGGAAGGGGGGGACACCGGGGAGCTGTTTTTT. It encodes CASSLEGGDTGELFF. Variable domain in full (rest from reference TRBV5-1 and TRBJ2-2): KAGVTQTPRYLIKTRGQQVTLSCSPISGHRSVSWYQQTPGQGLQFLFEYFSETQRNKGNFPGRFSGRQFSNSRSEMNVSTLELGDSALYLCASSLEGGDTGELFFGEGSRLTVL.

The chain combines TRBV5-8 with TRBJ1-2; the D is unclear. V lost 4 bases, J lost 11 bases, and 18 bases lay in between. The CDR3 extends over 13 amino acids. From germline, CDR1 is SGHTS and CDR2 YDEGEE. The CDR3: CASSRQMIETYTF. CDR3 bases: TGTGCCAGCAGCCGACAAATGATAGAAACTTACACCTTC.

CDR3 amino acids: CASRLTGTTGELFF. The CDR3 DNA reads TGTGCCAGCAGACTGACAGGGACGACCGGGGAGCTGTTTTTT. The J gene is TRBJ2-2, the V gene TRBV11-3; 7 nucleotides line up with TRBD1. In germline, CDR1 is SGHNT, CDR2 YENEEA. V lost 6 bases, J lost 5 bases, and 6 bases stayed unmatched. CDR3 size: 14 residues.

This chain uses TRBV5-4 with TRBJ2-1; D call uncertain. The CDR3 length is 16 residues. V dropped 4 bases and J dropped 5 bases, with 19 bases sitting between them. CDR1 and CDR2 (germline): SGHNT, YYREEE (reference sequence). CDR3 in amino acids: CASSLPGFSRNNEQFF. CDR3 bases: TGTGCCAGCAGCCTCCCGGGTTTTTCGAGGAACAATGAGCAGTTCTTC.

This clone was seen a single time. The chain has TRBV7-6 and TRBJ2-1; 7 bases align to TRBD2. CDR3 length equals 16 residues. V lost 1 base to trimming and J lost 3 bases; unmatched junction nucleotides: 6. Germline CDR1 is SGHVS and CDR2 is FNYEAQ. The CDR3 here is CASSLDGGVFYNEQFF. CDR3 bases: TGTGCCAGCAGCTTAGATGGGGGGGTTTTCTACAATGAGCAGTTCTTC. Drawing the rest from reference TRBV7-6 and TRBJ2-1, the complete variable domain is GAGVSQSPRYKVTKRGQDVALRCDPISGHVSLYWYRQALGQGPEFLTYFNYEAQQDKSGLPNDRFSAERPEGSISTLTIQRTEQRDSAMYRCASSLDGGVFYNEQFFGPGTRLTVL.

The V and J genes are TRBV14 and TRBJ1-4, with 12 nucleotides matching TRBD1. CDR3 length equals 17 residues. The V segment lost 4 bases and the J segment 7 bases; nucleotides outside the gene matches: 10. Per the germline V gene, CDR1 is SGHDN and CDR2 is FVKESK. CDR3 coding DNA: TGTGCCAGCAGCCGGGGGACAGGGGGCGCGATTGGTGAAAAACTGTTTTTT. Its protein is CASSRGTGGAIGEKLFF.